These T cell receptor beta chains were read from a single sample in a study of blood T cell repertoires in COVID-19. Profiling relied on immunoSEQ multiplex PCR, and the TCRdb table lists in-frame clones only, not all of them. The sample lists some 340,000 clones; 90% to 95% were seen once. Sequenced material: PBMCs or T cells enriched from blood (not recorded which). The receptors stem from a woman in her 30s who had been exposed to COVID-19. CDR3s include the opening cysteine and the closing phenylalanine or tryptophan. The D gene is left open where the match is weak. Clone size is shown for a subset of rows, as once, few, many or a class of expanded clone.

clone_size: NA
j_call: TRBJ1-1
v_call: TRBV27
d_call: NA
cdr3_nt: TGTGCCAGCAGTGGTACAGGGAGAGCTTTCTTT
cdr3_aa: CASSGTGRAFF

clone_size: NA
j_call: TRBJ2-3
v_call: TRBV5-4
d_call: NA
cdr3_nt: TGTGCCAGCAGCGAAGCCCGGAGGGGAGATACGCAGTATTTT
cdr3_aa: CASSEARRGDTQYF

clone_size: NA
j_call: TRBJ2-7
v_call: TRBV7-9
d_call: NA
cdr3_nt: TGTGCCAGCAGCGCGCCCGGGACACAAGCCTACGAGCAGTACTTC
cdr3_aa: CASSAPGTQAYEQYF

clone_size: NA
j_call: TRBJ1-3
v_call: TRBV18
d_call: NA
cdr3_nt: TGTGCCAGCTCCGCCGAGAGGGGAAACACCATATATTTT
cdr3_aa: CASSAERGNTIYF

clone_size: NA
j_call: TRBJ2-7
v_call: TRBV19
d_call: TRBD1
cdr3_nt: TGTGCCAGTAGCCTGACAGGGAAGTCCTACGAGCAGTACTTC
cdr3_aa: CASSLTGKSYEQYF

clone_size: once
j_call: TRBJ1-2
v_call: TRBV5-1
d_call: NA
cdr3_nt: TGCGCCAGCAGCTTGGGCTATTCGGCGGTAGCCTATGGCTACACCTTC
cdr3_aa: CASSLGYSAVAYGYTF

clone_size: NA
j_call: TRBJ1-2
v_call: TRBV5-8
d_call: NA
cdr3_nt: TGTGCCAGCAGCTTGGCGGGTTCAATAATGGGCTATGGCTACACCTTC
cdr3_aa: CASSLAGSIMGYGYTF

clone_size: NA
j_call: TRBJ1-2
v_call: TRBV7-8
d_call: NA
cdr3_nt: TGTGCCAGCAGCTTTGACTCCCGACGACGGGGCTACACCTTC
cdr3_aa: CASSFDSRRRGYTF

clone_size: NA
j_call: TRBJ2-3
v_call: TRBV5-8
d_call: TRBD2
cdr3_nt: TGTGCCAGCCGACTAGCGGCTAGCACAGATACGCAGTATTTT
cdr3_aa: CASRLAASTDTQYF

clone_size: NA
j_call: TRBJ2-1
v_call: TRBV3-1/TRBV3-2
d_call: TRBD2
cdr3_nt: TGTGCCAGCAGCCAGACTAGCGGGGTAAATGAGCAGTTCTTC
cdr3_aa: CASSQTSGVNEQFF

clone_size: NA
j_call: TRBJ1-1
v_call: TRBV29-1
d_call: NA
cdr3_nt: TGCAGTGGTTACGGGGGAAGGAACACTGAAGCTTTCTTT
cdr3_aa: CSGYGGRNTEAFF

clone_size: once
j_call: TRBJ2-6
v_call: TRBV11-1
d_call: NA
cdr3_nt: TGTGCCAGCAGCTTAGTGGGGACTTCTGGGGCCAACGTCCTGACTTTC
cdr3_aa: CASSLVGTSGANVLTF

clone_size: NA
j_call: TRBJ1-3
v_call: TRBV29-1
d_call: TRBD1
cdr3_nt: TGCAGCACGACAGGGAACTCTGGAAACACCATATATTTT
cdr3_aa: CSTTGNSGNTIYF

clone_size: NA
j_call: TRBJ1-6
v_call: TRBV7-9
d_call: NA
cdr3_nt: TGTGCCAGCAGCTTAGGGGACCGGGACACCAATTCACCCCTCCACTTT
cdr3_aa: CASSLGDRDTNSPLHF

clone_size: NA
j_call: TRBJ2-3
v_call: TRBV7-9
d_call: NA
cdr3_nt: TGTGCCAGCAGCTTATTATGGGCGCCAGATACGCAGTATTTT
cdr3_aa: CASSLLWAPDTQYF

clone_size: NA
j_call: TRBJ2-3
v_call: TRBV29-1
d_call: NA
cdr3_nt: TGCAGCGTTGAAGATCGAGGAGGCGGACTGGCGCAGTATTTT
cdr3_aa: CSVEDRGGGLAQYF

clone_size: NA
j_call: TRBJ1-1
v_call: TRBV10-3
d_call: TRBD1
cdr3_nt: TGTGCCATCAGTGAGTCCCCGGGACAGGGGGTGTACACTGAAGCTTTCTTT
cdr3_aa: CAISESPGQGVYTEAFF

clone_size: NA
j_call: TRBJ1-2
v_call: TRBV4-1
d_call: TRBD1
cdr3_nt: TGCGCCAGCAGCCAAGATCGTCTAACAGGGGTGCATGGCTACACCTTC
cdr3_aa: CASSQDRLTGVHGYTF

clone_size: NA
j_call: TRBJ1-4
v_call: TRBV29-1
d_call: NA
cdr3_nt: TGCAGCGTTAATGGGGCTAGGGGTGAAAAACTGTTTTTT
cdr3_aa: CSVNGARGEKLFF

clone_size: NA
j_call: TRBJ1-2
v_call: TRBV12-3/TRBV12-4
d_call: TRBD1
cdr3_nt: TGTGCCAGCAGTTTCCGACAGGGGGAAGGCTACACCTTC
cdr3_aa: CASSFRQGEGYTF

clone_size: NA
j_call: TRBJ1-5
v_call: TRBV18
d_call: TRBD1
cdr3_nt: TGTGCCAGCTCACGCGGACAGGGGAGTCAGCCCCAGCATTTT
cdr3_aa: CASSRGQGSQPQHF

clone_size: NA
j_call: TRBJ1-2
v_call: TRBV19
d_call: TRBD1
cdr3_nt: TGTGCCAGTAGTATGGGGCAGGGGGACTATGGCTACACCTTC
cdr3_aa: CASSMGQGDYGYTF

clone_size: NA
j_call: TRBJ1-6
v_call: TRBV4-1
d_call: NA
cdr3_nt: TGCGCCAGCAGCCAGAACAGGGATAATTCACCCCTCCACTTT
cdr3_aa: CASSQNRDNSPLHF

clone_size: NA
j_call: TRBJ1-1
v_call: TRBV6-5
d_call: NA
cdr3_nt: TGTGCCAGCAGTACAGGGTCGGGCACTGAAGCTTTCTTT
cdr3_aa: CASSTGSGTEAFF

clone_size: NA
j_call: TRBJ2-5
v_call: TRBV18
d_call: NA
cdr3_nt: TGTGCCAGCTCACCACCCATGAGGCCGCAAGAGACCCAGTACTTC
cdr3_aa: CASSPPMRPQETQYF

clone_size: NA
j_call: TRBJ1-6
v_call: TRBV18
d_call: TRBD1
cdr3_nt: TGTGCCAGCTCACCATCGACAGGGTATAATTCACCCCTCCACTTT
cdr3_aa: CASSPSTGYNSPLHF

clone_size: NA
j_call: TRBJ1-4
v_call: TRBV5-1
d_call: NA
cdr3_nt: TGCGCCAGCAGCTTAGGGCTAGCGGGTGAAAAACTGTTTTTT
cdr3_aa: CASSLGLAGEKLFF

clone_size: NA
j_call: TRBJ1-5
v_call: TRBV18
d_call: TRBD1
cdr3_nt: TGTGCCAGCTCACCACCCGGACAGGGGCTAAGCAATCAGCCCCAGCATTTT
cdr3_aa: CASSPPGQGLSNQPQHF

clone_size: NA
j_call: TRBJ2-3
v_call: TRBV4-3
d_call: NA
cdr3_nt: TGCGCCAGCAGCCGCGGCGGTTTAAGCACAGATACGCAGTATTTT
cdr3_aa: CASSRGGLSTDTQYF

clone_size: NA
j_call: TRBJ1-5
v_call: TRBV29-1
d_call: TRBD1
cdr3_nt: TGCAGCGTCGCTGACAGGGGGTTCAATCAGCCCCAGCATTTT
cdr3_aa: CSVADRGFNQPQHF

clone_size: NA
j_call: TRBJ1-6
v_call: TRBV27
d_call: NA
cdr3_nt: TGTGCCAGCAGTTCGATCCAGTCCAATTCACCCCTCCACTTT
cdr3_aa: CASSSIQSNSPLHF

clone_size: NA
j_call: TRBJ1-4
v_call: TRBV12-3/TRBV12-4
d_call: NA
cdr3_nt: TGTGCCAGCAGTAGGGGTGAAAAACTGTTTTTT
cdr3_aa: CASSRGEKLFF

clone_size: NA
j_call: TRBJ1-2
v_call: TRBV7-2
d_call: NA
cdr3_nt: TGTGCCAGCAGCTTAGCCCCCCAGCGGGATAGACAGCGAAACTATGGCTACACCTTC
cdr3_aa: CASSLAPQRDRQRNYGYTF

clone_size: NA
j_call: TRBJ1-3
v_call: TRBV5-1
d_call: TRBD1
cdr3_nt: TGCGCCAGCAGCACCATGACAGGGGACGTAAACACCATATATTTT
cdr3_aa: CASSTMTGDVNTIYF

clone_size: NA
j_call: TRBJ1-1
v_call: TRBV15
d_call: NA
cdr3_nt: TGTGCCACCAGCAGGACCGGGACACTTGACACTGAAGCTTTCTTT
cdr3_aa: CATSRTGTLDTEAFF

clone_size: many
j_call: TRBJ1-6
v_call: TRBV7-9
d_call: TRBD1
cdr3_nt: TGTGCCAGCAGTCTCACAGGGGAATCACCCCTCCACTTT
cdr3_aa: CASSLTGESPLHF

clone_size: NA
j_call: TRBJ2-7
v_call: TRBV27
d_call: NA
cdr3_nt: TGTGCCAGCAGTTTGCTCAGGGGATACGACGAGCAGTACTTC
cdr3_aa: CASSLLRGYDEQYF

clone_size: once
j_call: TRBJ2-2
v_call: TRBV10-3
d_call: NA
cdr3_nt: TGTGCCACCTCGCGGGGGCCATTAGTAACCGGGGAGCTGTTTTTT
cdr3_aa: CATSRGPLVTGELFF